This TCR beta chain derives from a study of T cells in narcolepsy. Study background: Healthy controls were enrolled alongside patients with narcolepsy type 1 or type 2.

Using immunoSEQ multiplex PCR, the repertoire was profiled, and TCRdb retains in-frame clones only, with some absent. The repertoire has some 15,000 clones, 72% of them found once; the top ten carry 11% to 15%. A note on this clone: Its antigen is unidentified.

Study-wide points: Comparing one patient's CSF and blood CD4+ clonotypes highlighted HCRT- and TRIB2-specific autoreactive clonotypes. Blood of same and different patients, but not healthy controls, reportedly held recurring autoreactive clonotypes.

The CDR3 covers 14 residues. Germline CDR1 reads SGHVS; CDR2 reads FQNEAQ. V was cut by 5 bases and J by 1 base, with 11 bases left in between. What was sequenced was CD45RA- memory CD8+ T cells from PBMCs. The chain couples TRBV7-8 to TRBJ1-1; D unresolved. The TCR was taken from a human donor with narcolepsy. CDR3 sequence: CASSTRPTNTEAFF. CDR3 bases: TGTGCCAGCAGCACCCGACCGACGAACACTGAAGCTTTCTTT.